These T cell receptor beta chains were read from a single sample in a study of sequential checkpoint blockade in melanoma. Some clones are missing from TCRdb's copy, which holds only in-frame ones; the method was immunoSEQ multiplex PCR. The repertoire holds 25,000 to 35,000 clones, with less than 90% as singletons. The material sequenced was CD8+ T cells sorted from blood (inferred from file names), taken from a patient given nivolumab and ipilimumab in sequence. Receptor source: a human donor with melanoma. The CDR3 runs from the conserved cysteine through the conserved F or W. D genes are given only for firm matches. Not every row has a clone size; where given, it reads once, few, many or a size class.

>TRBV28|-|TRBJ2-3|-
CASSGREADTQYF
TGTGCCAGCAGCGGCAGGGAGGCAGATACGCAGTATTTT
>TRBV6-6|TRBD2|TRBJ2-1|-
CASSYWAGADNEQFF
TGTGCCAGCAGTTACTGGGCGGGAGCCGACAATGAGCAGTTCTTC
>TRBV27|TRBD1|TRBJ2-3|-
CASSLLGQGHDTQYF
TGTGCCAGCAGTTTACTGGGACAGGGCCACGATACGCAGTATTTT
>TRBV30|TRBD1|TRBJ1-6|-
CAWSVGTAYYNSPLHF
TGTGCCTGGAGTGTAGGGACAGCCTATTATAATTCACCCCTCCACTTT
>TRBV13|-|TRBJ1-2|few
CASSLGDSGYTF
TGTGCCAGCAGCTTAGGAGACTCTGGCTACACCTTC
>TRBV19|-|TRBJ2-7|-
CASSGLGGHLYEQYF
TGTGCCAGTAGTGGCCTGGGGGGGCACCTTTACGAGCAGTACTTC
>TRBV28|-|TRBJ1-6|-
CASSFQGIGSPLHF
TGTGCCAGCAGTTTTCAGGGGATAGGCTCACCCCTCCACTTT
>TRBV4-2|TRBD2|TRBJ2-2|-
CASSPWTSGRENTGELFF
TGTGCCAGCAGCCCCTGGACTAGCGGGAGGGAGAACACCGGGGAGCTGTTTTTT
>TRBV19|TRBD1|TRBJ1-2|-
CASSHLPGQGTRNYGYTF
TGTGCCAGTAGCCACCTTCCGGGACAGGGAACTCGTAACTATGGCTACACCTTC
>TRBV9|TRBD2|TRBJ2-1|-
CASSVADGRPNEQFF
TGTGCCAGCAGCGTAGCTGACGGGAGGCCGAATGAGCAGTTCTTC
>TRBV7-6|TRBD2|TRBJ2-2|-
CASSLVPGGVDTGELFF
TGTGCCAGCAGCTTAGTACCCGGGGGGGTCGACACCGGGGAGCTGTTTTTT
>TRBV7-6|TRBD1|TRBJ2-7|-
CASSQGESEQYF
TGTGCCAGCTCACAGGGGGAGAGCGAGCAGTACTTC
>TRBV6-5|-|TRBJ1-6|-
CASSAGPGTNSPLHF
TGTGCCAGCAGTGCCGGCCCGGGTACGAATTCACCCCTCCACTTT
>TRBV18|-|TRBJ2-7|few
CASSKRTYEQYF
TGTGCCAGCTCAAAGCGTACCTACGAGCAGTACTTC
>TRBV4-3|-|TRBJ2-1|-
CASSQDRGSSYNEQFF
TGCGCCAGCAGCCAAGACCGGGGAAGCTCCTACAATGAGCAGTTCTTC
>TRBV5-6|TRBD1|TRBJ2-7|-
CASSAGTGGYEQYF
TGTGCCAGCAGCGCAGGGACAGGGGGCTACGAGCAGTACTTC
>TRBV15|-|TRBJ1-2|-
CATSRPPPSRDGYTF
TGTGCCACCAGCAGGCCCCCTCCATCCCGCGATGGCTACACCTTC
>TRBV7-8|-|TRBJ1-5|-
CASRRPVGEDNQPQHF
TGTGCCAGCAGGAGGCCCGTAGGGGAGGACAATCAGCCCCAGCATTTT
>TRBV4-3|-|TRBJ1-4|-
CASSQDAGGGEKLFF
TGCGCCAGCAGCCAAGATGCGGGGGGAGGTGAAAAACTGTTTTTT
>TRBV7-8|TRBD2|TRBJ2-1|once
CASREPGGRFWNEQFF
TGTGCCAGCAGAGAGCCGGGGGGGCGATTTTGGAATGAGCAGTTCTTC
>TRBV5-6|-|TRBJ2-1|-
CASSLVLDEQFF
TGTGCCAGCAGCTTGGTACTGGATGAGCAGTTCTTC
>TRBV27|TRBD1|TRBJ2-1|-
CASSLTGANEQFF
TGTGCCAGCAGTCTGACAGGGGCCAATGAGCAGTTCTTC
>TRBV19|-|TRBJ2-1|-
CASTPGSGNEQFF
TGTGCCAGCACTCCAGGGTCCGGCAATGAGCAGTTCTTC
>TRBV7-2|TRBD2|TRBJ2-1|-
CASSKGLAGSYNEQFF
TGTGCCAGCAGCAAGGGACTAGCGGGCTCCTACAATGAGCAGTTCTTC
>TRBV5-7|-|TRBJ1-1|few
CASSLHRTEAFF
TGTGCCAGCAGCTTGCACAGGACTGAAGCTTTCTTT
>TRBV19|TRBD2|TRBJ2-3|-
CATSVAGGTDTQYF
TGTGCCACCTCGGTAGCGGGAGGCACAGATACGCAGTATTTT
>TRBV27|-|TRBJ2-3|-
CASSPWTIGGYTDTQYF
TGTGCCAGCAGCCCCTGGACTATCGGCGGCTACACAGATACGCAGTATTTT
>TRBV7-2|TRBD2|TRBJ2-7|-
CASSLTGGPEQYF
TGTGCCAGCAGCTTAACGGGAGGGCCCGAGCAGTACTTC
>TRBV5-4|TRBD2|TRBJ2-7|once
CASSLGLATYEQYF
TGTGCCAGCAGCTTGGGACTAGCTACCTACGAGCAGTACTTC
>TRBV28|-|TRBJ2-5|-
CASSWGLALGKETQYF
TGTGCCAGCAGTTGGGGACTGGCGCTGGGGAAAGAGACCCAGTACTTC
>TRBV5-6|TRBD1|TRBJ2-1|once
CASQETGKYNEQFF
TGTGCCAGTCAGGAGACAGGGAAGTACAATGAGCAGTTCTTC
>TRBV7-9|-|TRBJ2-7|few
CASSFPLTEQYF
TGTGCCAGCAGCTTTCCACTGACAGAGCAGTACTTC
>TRBV6-1|TRBD1|TRBJ1-5|once
CASTLLDRPPQPQHF
TGTGCCAGCACCCTGCTGGACAGGCCGCCCCAGCCCCAGCATTTT
>TRBV19|-|TRBJ2-1|-
CASTQPTAYNEQFF
TGTGCCAGTACACAGCCTACAGCCTACAATGAGCAGTTCTTC
>TRBV27|-|TRBJ1-4|-
CASSLSYRGTNEKLFF
TGTGCCAGCAGTTTATCGTATAGGGGCACTAATGAAAAACTGTTTTTT
>TRBV13|TRBD1|TRBJ1-5|-
CASSSGTDNQPQHF
TGTGCCAGCAGCTCTGGGACAGACAATCAGCCCCAGCATTTT
>TRBV7-8|-|TRBJ1-4|-
CASSVPPGGGGTNEKLFF
TGTGCCAGCAGCGTACCTCCAGGTGGCGGGGGAACAAATGAAAAACTGTTTTTT
>TRBV13|-|TRBJ2-2|-
CASSLGRGAIHTGELFF
TGTGCCAGCAGCTTAGGCCGGGGGGCCATCCACACCGGGGAGCTGTTTTTT
>TRBV4-1|TRBD2|TRBJ2-7|-
CASSQVRTSGPYEQYF
TGCGCCAGCAGCCAAGTCCGGACTAGCGGCCCCTACGAGCAGTACTTC
>TRBV10-3|TRBD2|TRBJ2-2|-
CAISESSLAGNTGELFF
TGTGCCATCAGTGAGTCGAGCCTAGCGGGAAACACCGGGGAGCTGTTTTTT
>TRBV9|TRBD1|TRBJ2-4|-
CASSPRTGQNIQYF
TGTGCCAGCAGCCCCCGGACAGGGCAAAACATTCAGTACTTC
>TRBV6-1|-|TRBJ2-2|-
CASTQGTGELFF
TGTGCCAGCACCCAGGGCACCGGGGAGCTGTTTTTT
>TRBV6-1|TRBD1|TRBJ2-1|-
CASSPTGTGRDEQFF
TGTGCCAGCTCGCCCACCGGGACAGGGCGGGATGAGCAGTTCTTC
>TRBV30|TRBD1|TRBJ1-1|-
CAWSARDSRFDTEAFF
TGTGCCTGGAGTGCCCGGGACAGTAGGTTTGACACTGAAGCTTTCTTT
>TRBV9|-|TRBJ2-1|-
CASSVATGSSYNEQFF
TGTGCCAGCAGCGTAGCTACGGGGAGCTCCTACAATGAGCAGTTCTTC
>TRBV4-2|TRBD1|TRBJ1-2|-
CASSSHRGGNYGYTF
TGTGCCAGCAGCTCCCACAGGGGCGGCAACTATGGCTACACCTTC
>TRBV6-6|-|TRBJ1-5|-
CASSSGFNNPQPQHF
TGTGCCAGCAGTTCAGGCTTTAATAATCCTCAGCCCCAGCATTTT
>TRBV7-9|-|TRBJ2-2|-
CGCQDLNTGELFF
TGTGGTTGTCAGGACTTGAACACCGGGGAGCTGTTTTTT
>TRBV27|TRBD2|TRBJ2-2|once
CASSWTSGRTGELFF
TGTGCCAGCAGTTGGACTAGCGGGAGGACCGGGGAGCTGTTTTTT
>TRBV28|-|TRBJ2-6|-
CASSLGPAAVLTF
TGTGCCAGCAGTTTGGGGCCGGCGGCCGTCCTGACTTTC
>TRBV4-1|-|TRBJ1-1|once
CASSQEAGMNTEAFF
TGCGCCAGCAGCCAAGAGGCGGGGATGAACACTGAAGCTTTCTTT